Listed below are T cell receptor beta chains from one sample, sequenced in a study of Graves' ophthalmopathy and Graves' hyperthyroidism. TCRdb analysed the multiplex PCR reads with MiXCR anew, one entry per CDR3 protein. The sample gives a few hundred thousand distinct CDR3 sequences, 39% of which show up once; about 4% is in the top ten. What was sequenced was peripheral blood or thyroid tissue (not recorded which). The receptors stem from an adult man with Graves' hyperthyroidism. Both conserved end residues are part of each CDR3. The D gene is left open where the match is weak. Part of the rows lack a size; the others show once, few, many or a class for expanded clones.

d_call	v_call	j_call	clone_size	cdr3_nt	cdr3_aa
NA	TRBV6-5	TRBJ1-1	NA	TGTGCCAGCAGTTACTCGGGACCGTGGAACACTGAAGCTTTCTTT	CASSYSGPWNTEAFF
NA	TRBV2	TRBJ1-4	many	TGTGCCAGCAGTAAACACAGTGAGGCCAAACTGTTTTTT	CASSKHSEAKLFF
NA	TRBV12-3/TRBV12-4	TRBJ2-5	NA	TGTGCCAGCAGCAGACAGGGCAAGACGGGGGCAGAGACCCAGTACTTC	CASSRQGKTGAETQYF
TRBD1	TRBV10-3	TRBJ2-7	NA	TGTGCCATCAGTGAGGACAGGGACACGAGCTCCTACGAGCAGTACTTC	CAISEDRDTSSYEQYF
NA	TRBV24-1	TRBJ1-5	NA	TGTGCCACCAGTGGTTCCGGACAATTGCCCCAGCATTTT	CATSGSGQLPQHF
NA	TRBV19	TRBJ1-1	few	TGTGCCAGTAGGACCCGCGGCTGGGACACTGAAGCTTTCTTT	CASRTRGWDTEAFF
NA	TRBV25-1	TRBJ2-7	NA	TGTGCCAGCAGCTCGCCGATGCTAAACTCCTACGAGCAGTACTTC	CASSSPMLNSYEQYF
TRBD1	TRBV5-1	TRBJ1-1	few	TGCGCCAGCAGCACTTTACCCGGGACAGCGAACACTGAAGCTTTCTTT	CASSTLPGTANTEAFF
NA	TRBV12-3/TRBV12-4	TRBJ2-7	many	TGTGCCAGCAGCCCGTTCCCCCTCTCCTACGAGCAGTACTTC	CASSPFPLSYEQYF
TRBD1	TRBV2	TRBJ2-7	many	TGTGCCAGCAGGGACAGGGGGCTTCCTTTCTCCTACGAGCAGTACTTC	CASRDRGLPFSYEQYF
NA	TRBV12-3/TRBV12-4	TRBJ1-1	few	TGTGCCAGCAGTTTAGAAGCGCTATCAATGGGAGCTGAAGCTTTCTTT	CASSLEALSMGAEAFF
NA	TRBV29-1	TRBJ2-5	many	TGCAGCGTTGCTCTAGAGACCCAGTACTTC	CSVALETQYF
NA	TRBV7-9	TRBJ2-7	NA	TGTGCCAGCAGCTTAAGGGGTACCGGGGAGCAGTACTTC	CASSLRGTGEQYF
NA	TRBV29-1	TRBJ2-5	NA	TGCAGCGTTGACCAGGGCCCGTTCCATGAGACCCAGTACTTC	CSVDQGPFHETQYF